This T cell receptor (beta chain) was obtained from a study of CD8 T cells in ankylosing spondylitis. Scientists made TCR beta libraries using quantitative 5'-RACE with molecular barcodes. TCRdb reprocessed the 5' RACE reads with MiXCR, giving one entry per CDR3 protein. Of tens of thousands of distinct CDR3 sequences detected, 6.2% appear once; the ten largest clones hold just under 5%. The CDR3 spans 15 residues. CDR1 MNHEY and CDR2 SMNVEV come from the germline V gene (reference sequence). Trimming removed 5 bases from V and 1 base from J; junction bases left unmatched: 7. This clonotype was observed a handful of times. Its antigen remains unknown. Whole-study results and caveats: Disease-linked clones were found to be CD8+ and relatively rare in peripheral blood. There was reportedly significant enrichment of clones that were disease-linked in matched ankylosing spondylitis synovial fluid. Previous work reported some of these motif variants in the synovial fluid and blood of reactive arthritis.

This rearrangement joins TRBV27 to TRBJ1-1; 7 positions match TRBD1. This sequence originates from a male donor with ankylosing spondylitis. The specimen sequenced was synovial fluid, either unsorted or a sorted T cell fraction (not recorded which). The DNA of the CDR3 is TGTGCCAGCAGTCGGCGACAGGGTCCGAACACTGAAGCTTTCTTT. Amino acids: CASSRRQGPNTEAFF.